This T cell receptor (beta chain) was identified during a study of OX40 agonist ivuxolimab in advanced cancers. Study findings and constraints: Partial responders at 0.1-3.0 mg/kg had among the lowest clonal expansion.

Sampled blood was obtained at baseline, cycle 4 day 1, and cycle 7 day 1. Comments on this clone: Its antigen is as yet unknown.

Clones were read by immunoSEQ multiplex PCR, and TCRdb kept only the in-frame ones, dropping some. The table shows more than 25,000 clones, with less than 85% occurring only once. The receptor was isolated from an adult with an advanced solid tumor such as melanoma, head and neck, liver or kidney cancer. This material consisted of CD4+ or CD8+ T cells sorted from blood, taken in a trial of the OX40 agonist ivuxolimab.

CDR3 coding DNA: TGTGCCAGCAGTTGGGCCTCAAGCGGGACAGCAACCTACGAGCAGTACTTC. Translating it yields CASSWASSGTATYEQYF. The chain joins TRBV28 to TRBJ2-7; D possibly matches TRBD1 or TRBD2 (7 bases each). Per germline, CDR1 MDHEN and CDR2 SYDVKM. There are 17 residues in the CDR3. V was shortened by 4 bases and J by 2 bases, with 21 bases between the two germline ends.